There are a few counts of the clone carrying this T cell receptor beta chain. TCRdb used MiXCR to reprocess the 5' RACE reads, holding one entry per CDR3 protein. Of 150,000 to 200,000 distinct CDR3 sequences in the sample, about 14% were seen once. These data originate in a study of T-cell memory formation after mild COVID-19. The sequence was obtained from an adult woman who had mild COVID-19 (a few samples of this study predate the infection). Cell type and time point are not known. The sample comprised PBMCs or a T cell subset sorted from them (not recorded which).

CDR3 DNA: TGTGCCAGCAGCTTAGCTTCCTCTTACAATGAGCAGTTCTTC. Amino acid sequence: CASSLASSYNEQFF. This sequence joins TRBV7-6 and TRBJ2-1; D not certain. The CDR3 extends over 14 amino acids. Germline values: CDR1 SGHVS, CDR2 FNYEAQ. V lost 0 bases to trimming and J lost 4 bases, with 7 bases between them.